A selection of T cell receptor beta chains follows, all from one sample in a study of cytomegalovirus exposure and HLA in healthy donors. Libraries were prepared by immunoSEQ multiplex PCR; TCRdb keeps only in-frame clonotypes and omits some of them. The data hold about 180,000 clones, with 80% observed a single time. The sample taken for sequencing was PBMCs. The receptors shown here come from a girl under 18 in good health and CMV-seropositive. Each CDR3 is given with its conserved first and last residue. The D gene is left open where the match is weak. Where a row states a size, it is once, few, many or the class of an expanded clone; other rows omit it.

v_gene	j_gene	d_gene	abundance	CDR3nt	CDR3aa
TRBV4-3	TRBJ2-3	-	few	TGCGCCAGCAGCCAAGCCGGGGTTAGCACAGATACGCAGTATTTT	CASSQAGVSTDTQYF
TRBV6-4	TRBJ2-7	-	once	TGTGCCAGCAGTGACTCGATAACAGTAGTTCAGGCTTACTACGAGCAGTACTTC	CASSDSITVVQAYYEQYF
TRBV16	TRBJ2-7	-	-	TGTGCCAGCAGCCCAAATGTAGTAGGGGGTGAGCAGTACTTC	CASSPNVVGGEQYF
TRBV6-5	TRBJ2-7	-	-	TGTGCCAGCAGCCGTCAGACAGGAACCTCCTACGAGCAGTACTTC	CASSRQTGTSYEQYF
TRBV10-3	TRBJ2-1	-	-	TGTGCCATCAGTGACGGACTCCAAACCTACAATGAGCAGTTCTTC	CAISDGLQTYNEQFF
TRBV10-3	TRBJ2-7	TRBD1	-	TGTGCCATCAGTGAGACTAGGGACAGTTACGAGCAGTACTTC	CAISETRDSYEQYF
TRBV6-1	TRBJ1-1	-	once	TGTGCCAGCAGGTATGATGGAGGTAACACTGAAGCTTTCTTT	CASRYDGGNTEAFF
TRBV6-1	TRBJ2-1	-	-	TGTGCCAGCAGTGTGTCCGGGACTTCCTACAATGAGCAGTTCTTC	CASSVSGTSYNEQFF
TRBV27	TRBJ2-5	-	-	TGTGCCAGCACTTTCCATGGAGGGGTTCAAGAGACCCAGTACTTC	CASTFHGGVQETQYF
TRBV12-5	TRBJ1-1	TRBD1	-	TGTGCTAGTGGTTTGGTACTAGGGACAGGGGGCGCGATTAAGGGGTCGAACACTGAAGCTTTCTTT	CASGLVLGTGGAIKGSNTEAFF
TRBV6-5	TRBJ1-3	-	once	TGTGCCAGCGGCAGAGAGGTTGGGAACACCATATATTTT	CASGREVGNTIYF
TRBV5-6	TRBJ2-5	-	-	TGTGCCAGCAGCTTAGTGAACAGCCAAGAGACCCAGTACTTC	CASSLVNSQETQYF
TRBV5-1	TRBJ2-3	-	-	TGCGCCAGCAGCAGGGAGATCGGCACAGATACGCAGTATTTT	CASSREIGTDTQYF
TRBV19	TRBJ2-7	-	-	TGTGCCAGTAGTTTGTCCGGGACACCAACGTACGAGCAGTACTTC	CASSLSGTPTYEQYF
TRBV10-2	TRBJ1-1	-	-	TGCGCCAGCAGTGAGTGGGGGCAGTCTGAAGCTTTCTTT	CASSEWGQSEAFF
TRBV10-1	TRBJ1-1	TRBD1	-	TGCGCCAGCAGTGATTTTTTCGGCGGGACAGGCGACATGAACACTGAAGCTTTCTTT	CASSDFFGGTGDMNTEAFF
TRBV10-2	TRBJ2-2	TRBD2	few	TGCGCCAGCAGTGATCCCCTAGCGGGAGGGAACACCGGGGAGCTGTTTTTT	CASSDPLAGGNTGELFF
TRBV4-2	TRBJ2-1	-	-	TGTGCCAGCAGCCAACCACAGGACAACCGCTACAATGAGCAGTTCTTC	CASSQPQDNRYNEQFF
TRBV5-1	TRBJ2-7	-	-	TGCGCCAGCAGCCAGGACACTAACTACGAGCAGTACTTC	CASSQDTNYEQYF
TRBV6-5	TRBJ2-7	TRBD1	-	TGTGCCAGCAGTTACGCACAGGGGGACTACGAGCAGTACTTC	CASSYAQGDYEQYF
TRBV29-1	TRBJ1-4	-	-	TGCAGCGGGGGAGGGGGTACTAATGAAAAACTGTTTTTT	CSGGGGTNEKLFF
TRBV4-2	TRBJ2-1	-	-	TGTGCCAGCAGCCAAGAGGGGCTCTCTCCCCCCAATGAGCAGTTCTTC	CASSQEGLSPPNEQFF
TRBV2	TRBJ1-1	-	-	TGTGCCAGCAGTGTTTTGCAGGCGAACACTGAAGCTTTCTTT	CASSVLQANTEAFF
TRBV2	TRBJ2-7	-	-	TGTGCCAGCAGTGTACAGGCCTACGAGCAGTACTTC	CASSVQAYEQYF
TRBV27	TRBJ1-4	TRBD1	-	TGTGCCAGCAGTCCCAGGACAGGGGGCTTTGAAAAACTGTTTTTT	CASSPRTGGFEKLFF
TRBV18	TRBJ2-7	TRBD1	-	TGTGCCAGCTCATATCGACAGGGGAACGCCTACGAGCAGTACTTC	CASSYRQGNAYEQYF
TRBV19	TRBJ1-2	-	once	TGTGCCAGTAGTCCGCGGCTGGGGCATGGCTACACCTTC	CASSPRLGHGYTF
TRBV11-2	TRBJ1-1	TRBD1	once	TGTGCCAGCAGCCGCCCGGGGACCGGGGACAGGGGGGGAGCTTTCTTT	CASSRPGTGDRGGAFF
TRBV9	TRBJ2-2	TRBD2	-	TGTGCCAGCAGCGACGGGACTAGCGCTGACGGGGAGCTGTTTTTT	CASSDGTSADGELFF
TRBV5-1	TRBJ2-3	TRBD1	-	TGCGCCAGCAGCGGAAACAGGGGAACAGATACGCAGTATTTT	CASSGNRGTDTQYF
TRBV19	TRBJ2-7	TRBD1	-	TGTGCCAGTAGTACGGAGACAGGGGGCTCCTACGAGCAGTACTTC	CASSTETGGSYEQYF